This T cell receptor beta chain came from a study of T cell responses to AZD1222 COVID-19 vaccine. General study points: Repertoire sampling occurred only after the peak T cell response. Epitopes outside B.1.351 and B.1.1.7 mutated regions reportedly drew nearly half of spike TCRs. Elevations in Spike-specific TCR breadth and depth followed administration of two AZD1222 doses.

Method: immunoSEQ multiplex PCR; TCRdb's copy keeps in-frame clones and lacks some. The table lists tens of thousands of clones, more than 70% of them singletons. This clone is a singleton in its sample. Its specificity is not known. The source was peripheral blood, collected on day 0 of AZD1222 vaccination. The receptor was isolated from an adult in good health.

CDR3 in DNA: TGTGCCAGCAGCGCCGGCCTCAGGGGGACGAATTCACCCCTCCACTTT. This translates into CASSAGLRGTNSPLHF. The gene calls are TRBV9 and TRBJ1-6; TRBD1 matches at 7 bases. The CDR3 is 16 residues long. Per germline, CDR1 SGDLS and CDR2 YYNGEE. V gave up 3 bases and J gave up 7 bases; unmatched junction bases: 10.